A selection of T cell receptor beta chains follows, all from one sample in a study of response to subunit inactivated influenza vaccine. Using its own MiXCR run on the RT-PCR reads, TCRdb lists one record per CDR3 protein. The repertoire holds around 600,000 distinct CDR3 sequences, with 10% to 12% as singletons. In addition, the sample was reused for a study of T cells expressing NK-cell markers.

The material was PBMCs from blood, obtained on the day of vaccination. The receptors here all came from a man aged 45 to 65 who received an inactivated influenza vaccine. Both conserved end residues are part of each CDR3. Some rows have no size entry. The others give once, few or many, or a class for an expanded clone.

j_gene: TRBJ1-1; abundance: few; v_gene: TRBV21-1; CDR3aa: CASSSHPRDRLDTEAFF
j_gene: TRBJ2-5; abundance: .; v_gene: TRBV18; CDR3aa: CASSPPRTNQETQYF
j_gene: TRBJ2-7; abundance: many; v_gene: TRBV28; CDR3aa: CASSLYRTGGFEQYF
j_gene: TRBJ2-4; abundance: few; v_gene: TRBV4-2; CDR3aa: CASSQDRSSSRVEGPVQYF
j_gene: TRBJ2-7; abundance: few; v_gene: TRBV7-6; CDR3aa: CASSHSGSSGEQYF
j_gene: TRBJ1-2; abundance: .; v_gene: TRBV29-1; CDR3aa: CSAREQGAGGYTF
j_gene: TRBJ1-2; abundance: few; v_gene: TRBV18; CDR3aa: CASSPGQLNPYYGYTF
j_gene: TRBJ2-2; abundance: .; v_gene: TRBV18; CDR3aa: CASSPRSSGTNTGELFF
j_gene: TRBJ2-1; abundance: few; v_gene: TRBV7-3; CDR3aa: CASSLRDRGYNEQFF
j_gene: TRBJ1-4; abundance: .; v_gene: TRBV29-1; CDR3aa: CSVSNRGTGGSANEKLFF
j_gene: TRBJ2-5; abundance: few; v_gene: TRBV7-2; CDR3aa: CASSYPSGRGQETQYF
j_gene: TRBJ2-7; abundance: few; v_gene: TRBV7-2; CDR3aa: CASSSGLAGEREQYF
j_gene: TRBJ1-2; abundance: .; v_gene: TRBV24-1; CDR3aa: CATSDFNGYGYTF
j_gene: TRBJ2-1; abundance: .; v_gene: TRBV7-2; CDR3aa: CASRPFGGQTYNEQFF
j_gene: TRBJ1-2; abundance: many; v_gene: TRBV7-9; CDR3aa: CASSLGDVNYGYTF
j_gene: TRBJ2-1; abundance: .; v_gene: TRBV10-3; CDR3aa: CAISAAGGPNEQFF
j_gene: TRBJ2-1; abundance: few; v_gene: TRBV30; CDR3aa: CAWSWGLAGGYNEQFF
j_gene: TRBJ2-1; abundance: .; v_gene: TRBV20-1; CDR3aa: CSARAIGGASIEQFF
j_gene: TRBJ2-7; abundance: .; v_gene: TRBV7-9; CDR3aa: CASSGTSGGYEQYF
j_gene: TRBJ2-5; abundance: many; v_gene: TRBV11-2; CDR3aa: CASSLIPTETQYF
j_gene: TRBJ2-2; abundance: few; v_gene: TRBV7-3; CDR3aa: CASSSGTGAFVDQGELFF
j_gene: TRBJ1-2; abundance: .; v_gene: TRBV28; CDR3aa: CASSYGQGRSGYTF
j_gene: TRBJ2-5; abundance: .; v_gene: TRBV5-1; CDR3aa: CASKLSGRFQETQYF
j_gene: TRBJ2-3; abundance: .; v_gene: TRBV24-1; CDR3aa: CATSDSFGLAGASTDTQYF
j_gene: TRBJ2-1; abundance: .; v_gene: TRBV7-7; CDR3aa: CASSLEGLAAYNEQFF
j_gene: TRBJ2-2; abundance: few; v_gene: TRBV7-8; CDR3aa: CASSRGLAGETGELFF
j_gene: TRBJ1-2; abundance: few; v_gene: TRBV12-3/TRBV12-4; CDR3aa: CASRPNAGAFGYGYTF
j_gene: TRBJ2-5; abundance: many; v_gene: TRBV30; CDR3aa: CAWSRGGQQETQYF
j_gene: TRBJ2-1; abundance: many; v_gene: TRBV6-2/TRBV6-3; CDR3aa: CASRPGRWGQEAYNEQFF
j_gene: TRBJ2-7; abundance: .; v_gene: TRBV5-1; CDR3aa: CASSLGGGPGYEQYF
j_gene: TRBJ1-1; abundance: few; v_gene: TRBV4-3; CDR3aa: CASSQDPGSAITATEAFF
j_gene: TRBJ2-5; abundance: few; v_gene: TRBV27; CDR3aa: CASSLSTGGETQYF
j_gene: TRBJ2-1; abundance: many; v_gene: TRBV7-9; CDR3aa: CASSPMVPSTMGEQFF
j_gene: TRBJ2-7; abundance: .; v_gene: TRBV27; CDR3aa: CASSLSPSSEQYF
j_gene: TRBJ2-7; abundance: .; v_gene: TRBV5-1; CDR3aa: CASSLTSGFDEQYF
j_gene: TRBJ1-2; abundance: .; v_gene: TRBV4-2; CDR3aa: CASSQESRRGGYTF
j_gene: TRBJ1-2; abundance: few; v_gene: TRBV6-5; CDR3aa: CASSYSPGQGYTF
j_gene: TRBJ2-7; abundance: .; v_gene: TRBV10-3; CDR3aa: CARDSSYEQYF
j_gene: TRBJ1-2; abundance: .; v_gene: TRBV20-1; CDR3aa: CSARDDGLPLYGYTF
j_gene: TRBJ2-1; abundance: few; v_gene: TRBV3-1; CDR3aa: CASSQDWRPPYNEQFF
j_gene: TRBJ2-5; abundance: many; v_gene: TRBV27; CDR3aa: CASSSDVIGTSGQETQYF
j_gene: TRBJ2-3; abundance: .; v_gene: TRBV2; CDR3aa: CASSEMALVSQYF
j_gene: TRBJ2-2; abundance: .; v_gene: TRBV11-2; CDR3aa: CASSSLDRGNTGELFF
j_gene: TRBJ2-1; abundance: .; v_gene: TRBV20-1; CDR3aa: CSAGGTGINNEQFF
j_gene: TRBJ2-3; abundance: .; v_gene: TRBV12-3/TRBV12-4; CDR3aa: CASSLGGAPVDTQYF
j_gene: TRBJ2-6; abundance: few; v_gene: TRBV7-6; CDR3aa: CASSLENGASGANVLTF
j_gene: TRBJ2-1; abundance: many; v_gene: TRBV20-1; CDR3aa: CSAEPRQGSYNEQFF
j_gene: TRBJ2-1; abundance: once; v_gene: TRBV4-2; CDR3aa: CASSQDRAGAYNEQFF
j_gene: TRBJ1-6; abundance: few; v_gene: TRBV28; CDR3aa: CASSFGSRGTGGNSPLHF
j_gene: TRBJ1-2; abundance: many; v_gene: TRBV6-5; CDR3aa: CASSYLHLGKGYGYTF
j_gene: TRBJ2-6; abundance: .; v_gene: TRBV9; CDR3aa: CASSVRGDPGANVLTF
j_gene: TRBJ2-7; abundance: few; v_gene: TRBV12-3/TRBV12-4; CDR3aa: CASSFAAPAEQYF
j_gene: TRBJ2-3; abundance: few; v_gene: TRBV10-3; CDR3aa: CAISDNTDTQYF
j_gene: TRBJ2-5; abundance: .; v_gene: TRBV5-1; CDR3aa: CASSPRRGATYQETQYF